Listed below are T cell receptor beta chains from one sample, sequenced in a study of human T cells and chemical hapten exposure. TCRdb recomputed calls from the RACE reads with MiXCR, one row per CDR3 protein. The sample lists about 190,000 distinct CDR3 sequences; around 25% were seen once. This specimen was whole blood, taken in connection with sensitization to the hapten diphenylcyclopropenone (DPC). The receptors originated from a woman between 40 and 55 years old with alopecia areata. Some clones in this sample may be carry-over from other donors' samples. CDR3s include the opening cysteine and the closing phenylalanine or tryptophan. The order of the fields is V gene, CDR3 length, clone size, J gene, D gene, CDR3 protein, CDR3 DNA. The D gene is left open where the match is weak. Only part of the rows carry a size: once, few, many, or a class if the clone is expanded.

v_call: TRBV24-1
cdr3_length: 17
clone_size: few
j_call: TRBJ2-6
d_call: TRBD1
cdr3_aa: CATSWDRGVAGANVLTF
cdr3_nt: TGTGCCACCAGTTGGGACAGAGGCGTAGCTGGGGCCAACGTCCTGACTTTC

v_call: TRBV27
cdr3_length: 14
clone_size: few
j_call: TRBJ2-1
d_call: TRBD1
cdr3_aa: CASSWGQGRPEQFF
cdr3_nt: TGTGCCAGCAGTTGGGGACAGGGAAGGCCCGAGCAGTTCTTC

v_call: TRBV28
cdr3_length: 17
clone_size: .
j_call: TRBJ2-7
d_call: TRBD1
cdr3_aa: CASSLWSGGTGRNEQYF
cdr3_nt: TGTGCCAGCAGTTTATGGAGTGGCGGGACAGGGCGGAACGAGCAGTACTTC

v_call: TRBV4-2
cdr3_length: 15
clone_size: .
j_call: TRBJ2-7
d_call: .
cdr3_aa: CASSQAWELFYEQYF
cdr3_nt: TGTGCCAGCAGCCAGGCCTGGGAGCTTTTCTACGAGCAGTACTTC

v_call: TRBV28
cdr3_length: 16
clone_size: .
j_call: TRBJ2-7
d_call: .
cdr3_aa: CASNSADGTATYEQYF
cdr3_nt: TGTGCCAGCAACAGCGCAGACGGGACGGCAACTTACGAGCAGTACTTC

v_call: TRBV5-1
cdr3_length: 15
clone_size: few
j_call: TRBJ2-7
d_call: .
cdr3_aa: CASSSEPQANYEQYF
cdr3_nt: TGCGCCAGCAGCTCTGAGCCCCAGGCGAACTACGAGCAGTACTTC

v_call: TRBV15
cdr3_length: 15
clone_size: .
j_call: TRBJ2-7
d_call: .
cdr3_aa: CATSREGLETYEQYF
cdr3_nt: TGTGCCACCAGCAGAGAGGGACTGGAAACCTACGAGCAGTACTTC

v_call: TRBV5-6
cdr3_length: 14
clone_size: few
j_call: TRBJ2-5
d_call: .
cdr3_aa: CASSLVLGGETQYF
cdr3_nt: TGTGCCAGCAGCTTGGTCCTCGGTGGCGAGACCCAGTACTTC

v_call: TRBV20-1
cdr3_length: 13
clone_size: .
j_call: TRBJ2-5
d_call: .
cdr3_aa: CSASRQRKETQYF
cdr3_nt: TGCAGTGCTAGTAGGCAGAGGAAAGAGACCCAGTACTTC

v_call: TRBV2
cdr3_length: 11
clone_size: .
j_call: TRBJ2-5
d_call: .
cdr3_aa: CASMAVETQYF
cdr3_nt: TGTGCCAGCATGGCGGTGGAGACCCAGTACTTC

v_call: TRBV20-1
cdr3_length: 17
clone_size: .
j_call: TRBJ2-1
d_call: TRBD2
cdr3_aa: CSADALLSGDNYNEQFF
cdr3_nt: TGCAGTGCGGATGCCCTACTTAGCGGGGACAACTACAATGAGCAGTTCTTC

v_call: TRBV12-3/TRBV12-4
cdr3_length: 15
clone_size: .
j_call: TRBJ1-1
d_call: .
cdr3_aa: CASSHQGTLNTEAFF
cdr3_nt: TGTGCCAGCAGTCACCAAGGGACCTTGAACACTGAAGCTTTCTTT

v_call: TRBV10-3
cdr3_length: 12
clone_size: .
j_call: TRBJ1-1
d_call: TRBD1
cdr3_aa: CASRGQDTEAFF
cdr3_nt: TGTGCCTCGAGAGGACAGGACACTGAAGCTTTCTTT

v_call: TRBV2
cdr3_length: 14
clone_size: many
j_call: TRBJ1-5
d_call: .
cdr3_aa: CASSLDGRNQPQHF
cdr3_nt: TGTGCCAGCAGTCTCGACGGGCGCAATCAGCCCCAGCATTTT

v_call: TRBV2
cdr3_length: 14
clone_size: few
j_call: TRBJ2-5
d_call: .
cdr3_aa: CASTTQGQGETQYF
cdr3_nt: TGTGCCAGCACCACTCAGGGGCAGGGGGAGACCCAGTACTTC

v_call: TRBV6-2/TRBV6-3
cdr3_length: 19
clone_size: many
j_call: TRBJ2-6
d_call: .
cdr3_aa: CASSYVSLLLSSGANVLTF
cdr3_nt: TGTGCCAGCAGTTACGTCTCGCTTTTACTTTCTTCTGGGGCCAACGTCCTGACTTTC

v_call: TRBV5-1
cdr3_length: 16
clone_size: few
j_call: TRBJ2-2
d_call: TRBD2
cdr3_aa: CASSSLAGPNTGELFF
cdr3_nt: TGCGCCAGCAGTTCTCTAGCGGGTCCCAACACCGGGGAGCTGTTTTTT

v_call: TRBV5-1
cdr3_length: 16
clone_size: few
j_call: TRBJ2-3
d_call: .
cdr3_aa: CASSLAVGADTDTQYF
cdr3_nt: TGCGCCAGCAGCTTGGCGGTGGGGGCGGACACAGATACGCAGTATTTT

v_call: TRBV28
cdr3_length: 15
clone_size: .
j_call: TRBJ2-2
d_call: TRBD2
cdr3_aa: CASRGGLAGRGELFF
cdr3_nt: TGTGCCAGCAGGGGGGGGCTAGCGGGACGCGGGGAGCTGTTTTTT

v_call: TRBV6-2/TRBV6-3
cdr3_length: 19
clone_size: .
j_call: TRBJ2-6
d_call: TRBD2
cdr3_aa: CASSYSRGTTGSGANVLTF
cdr3_nt: TGTGCCAGCAGTTACTCGAGAGGGACTACCGGATCTGGGGCCAACGTCCTGACTTTC

v_call: TRBV29-1
cdr3_length: 13
clone_size: many
j_call: TRBJ2-1
d_call: TRBD2
cdr3_aa: CSVEEAGYNEQFF
cdr3_nt: TGCAGCGTTGAAGAAGCGGGGTACAATGAGCAGTTCTTC

v_call: TRBV20-1
cdr3_length: 11
clone_size: .
j_call: TRBJ1-2
d_call: .
cdr3_aa: CSAPGNYGYTF
cdr3_nt: TGCAGTGCGCCGGGGAACTATGGCTACACCTTC

v_call: TRBV6-5
cdr3_length: 15
clone_size: .
j_call: TRBJ1-3
d_call: .
cdr3_aa: CASSYERAGGNTIYF
cdr3_nt: TGTGCCAGCAGTTACGAACGGGCCGGGGGAAACACCATATATTTT

v_call: TRBV7-9
cdr3_length: 15
clone_size: .
j_call: TRBJ2-4
d_call: .
cdr3_aa: CASSSSDTGKNIQYF
cdr3_nt: TGTGCCAGCAGCTCCTCGGACACGGGTAAAAACATTCAGTACTTC

v_call: TRBV13
cdr3_length: 16
clone_size: .
j_call: TRBJ2-7
d_call: TRBD2
cdr3_aa: CASSPSGTSATYEQYF
cdr3_nt: TGTGCCAGCAGCCCATCCGGGACTAGCGCTACCTACGAGCAGTACTTC

v_call: TRBV20-1
cdr3_length: 12
clone_size: .
j_call: TRBJ1-1
d_call: .
cdr3_aa: CSAPKGVSEAFF
cdr3_nt: TGCAGTGCTCCCAAGGGGGTTTCTGAAGCTTTCTTT

v_call: TRBV12-3/TRBV12-4
cdr3_length: 14
clone_size: .
j_call: TRBJ2-7
d_call: TRBD1
cdr3_aa: CASRPGTGVYEQYF
cdr3_nt: TGTGCCAGCAGGCCCGGGACAGGAGTCTACGAGCAGTACTTC

v_call: TRBV20-1
cdr3_length: 14
clone_size: .
j_call: TRBJ1-4
d_call: .
cdr3_aa: CSASRQASMGKLFF
cdr3_nt: TGCAGTGCTTCCCGACAGGCCTCTATGGGAAAACTGTTTTTT

v_call: TRBV20-1
cdr3_length: 12
clone_size: many
j_call: TRBJ2-5
d_call: .
cdr3_aa: CSALGSTETQYF
cdr3_nt: TGCAGTGCCCTTGGGTCAACGGAGACCCAGTACTTC

v_call: TRBV6-6
cdr3_length: 17
clone_size: .
j_call: TRBJ2-7
d_call: TRBD2
cdr3_aa: CASSSWPGRTSPYEQYF
cdr3_nt: TGTGCCAGCTCCTCCTGGCCAGGACGGACTAGTCCCTACGAGCAGTACTTC

v_call: TRBV12-3/TRBV12-4
cdr3_length: 14
clone_size: few
j_call: TRBJ2-3
d_call: TRBD1
cdr3_aa: CASSRRTGADTQYF
cdr3_nt: TGTGCCAGCAGTCGCAGGACAGGGGCGGATACGCAGTATTTT

v_call: TRBV20-1
cdr3_length: 13
clone_size: many
j_call: TRBJ2-3
d_call: .
cdr3_aa: CSAEIGGTDTQYF
cdr3_nt: TGCAGTGCGGAGATTGGGGGCACAGATACGCAGTATTTT

v_call: TRBV27
cdr3_length: 13
clone_size: few
j_call: TRBJ2-7
d_call: .
cdr3_aa: CASSLLTGSEQYF
cdr3_nt: TGTGCCAGCAGTTTACTCACCGGGAGTGAGCAGTACTTC

v_call: TRBV5-1
cdr3_length: 15
clone_size: .
j_call: TRBJ2-3
d_call: TRBD1
cdr3_aa: CASSLVGGDPDTQYF
cdr3_nt: TGCGCCAGCAGCTTGGTAGGGGGCGATCCAGATACGCAGTATTTT

v_call: TRBV6-5
cdr3_length: 15
clone_size: .
j_call: TRBJ2-1
d_call: TRBD2
cdr3_aa: CASSRLADSYYEQFF
cdr3_nt: TGTGCCAGCAGTCGACTAGCGGACTCCTACTATGAGCAGTTCTTC

v_call: TRBV20-1
cdr3_length: 15
clone_size: .
j_call: TRBJ2-4
d_call: .
cdr3_aa: CSASTGRGTKNIQYF
cdr3_nt: TGCAGTGCTAGTACGGGCAGGGGAACCAAAAACATTCAGTACTTC

v_call: TRBV20-1
cdr3_length: 12
clone_size: few
j_call: TRBJ2-7
d_call: .
cdr3_aa: CSASQGLNEQYF
cdr3_nt: TGCAGTGCTAGCCAGGGTCTAAACGAGCAGTACTTC

v_call: TRBV29-1
cdr3_length: 14
clone_size: few
j_call: TRBJ2-5
d_call: .
cdr3_aa: CSVNRGGPQETQYF
cdr3_nt: TGCAGCGTGAACAGGGGAGGGCCGCAAGAGACCCAGTACTTC

v_call: TRBV29-1
cdr3_length: 14
clone_size: few
j_call: TRBJ2-4
d_call: .
cdr3_aa: CSVSLPLAKNIQYF
cdr3_nt: TGCAGCGTTTCCTTGCCTTTAGCCAAAAACATTCAGTACTTC

v_call: TRBV6-5
cdr3_length: 16
clone_size: .
j_call: TRBJ2-3
d_call: .
cdr3_aa: CASSLSRGAGTDTQYF
cdr3_nt: TGTGCCAGCAGTTTAAGCAGGGGGGCTGGCACAGATACGCAGTATTTT

v_call: TRBV5-5
cdr3_length: 15
clone_size: .
j_call: TRBJ2-3
d_call: .
cdr3_aa: CASSLVGGATDTQYF
cdr3_nt: TGTGCCAGCAGCTTGGTGGGGGGGGCCACAGATACGCAGTATTTT

v_call: TRBV28
cdr3_length: 15
clone_size: few
j_call: TRBJ2-1
d_call: .
cdr3_aa: CASAGPANSDNEQFF
cdr3_nt: TGTGCCAGCGCTGGGCCAGCGAATTCAGACAATGAGCAGTTCTTC

v_call: TRBV6-6
cdr3_length: 17
clone_size: many
j_call: TRBJ1-1
d_call: TRBD1
cdr3_aa: CASRGLFTGVPDTEAFF
cdr3_nt: TGTGCCAGCAGGGGACTCTTTACAGGGGTCCCTGACACTGAAGCTTTCTTT

v_call: TRBV6-2/TRBV6-3
cdr3_length: 14
clone_size: few
j_call: TRBJ2-1
d_call: TRBD2
cdr3_aa: CASSSGLEHNEQFF
cdr3_nt: TGTGCCAGCAGTTCTGGACTAGAACACAATGAGCAGTTCTTC

v_call: TRBV28
cdr3_length: 16
clone_size: few
j_call: TRBJ2-1
d_call: .
cdr3_aa: CASSSGAGNGVNEQFF
cdr3_nt: TGTGCCAGCAGTTCGGGTGCAGGGAATGGCGTCAATGAGCAGTTCTTC

v_call: TRBV4-3
cdr3_length: 13
clone_size: few
j_call: TRBJ2-5
d_call: .
cdr3_aa: CASSRTVEETQYF
cdr3_nt: TGCGCCAGCAGCCGGACAGTGGAAGAGACCCAGTACTTC

v_call: TRBV20-1
cdr3_length: 15
clone_size: .
j_call: TRBJ2-1
d_call: TRBD2
cdr3_aa: CSARRGLAGYNEQFF
cdr3_nt: TGCAGCGCTCGACGGGGACTAGCGGGTTACAATGAGCAGTTCTTC

v_call: TRBV29-1
cdr3_length: 14
clone_size: .
j_call: TRBJ2-7
d_call: .
cdr3_aa: CSVAQWPNSYEQYF
cdr3_nt: TGCAGCGTCGCCCAGTGGCCCAACTCCTACGAGCAGTACTTC

v_call: TRBV9
cdr3_length: 15
clone_size: few
j_call: TRBJ2-7
d_call: .
cdr3_aa: CASSVEWGQGYEQYF
cdr3_nt: TGTGCCAGCAGCGTAGAGTGGGGACAAGGCTACGAGCAGTACTTC

v_call: TRBV29-1
cdr3_length: 13
clone_size: .
j_call: TRBJ2-1
d_call: TRBD2
cdr3_aa: CSGGTTRVFEQFF
cdr3_nt: TGCAGCGGGGGGACTACCCGTGTTTTCGAGCAGTTCTTC